The 27 T cell receptor beta chains below were found in one sample sequenced in a study of blood T cell repertoires in COVID-19. This table comes from immunoSEQ multiplex PCR, and its TCRdb copy is limited to in-frame clones, with some not included. The table lists 60,000 to 85,000 clones, over 65% of them singletons. What was sequenced was peripheral blood. The receptor set was obtained from a human donor with acute or convalescent COVID-19. The donor label of this sample is uncertain.

The chain couples TRBV9 to TRBJ1-3; no clear D gene. Trimming stripped 2 bases from V and 2 bases from J, with 11 bases between. The CDR3 covers 15 residues. The germline gives CDR1 SGDLS, CDR2 YYNGEE. The CDR3 is CASSVGQSTGNTIYF. The DNA for the CDR3 is TGTGCCAGCAGCGTGGGCCAGTCGACTGGAAACACCATATATTTT.

The table lists this clone with a count of one. The chain carries TRBV12-3 or TRBV12-4 and TRBJ2-1; 9 bases agree with TRBD1. Unmatched junction bases numbered 5, after V lost 2 bases and J lost 15 bases. This CDR3 is built from 12 residues. The CDR3 region is CASSLNRGRWFF. In DNA, the CDR3 is TGTGCCAGCAGTTTAAACAGGGGGCGATGGTTCTTC.

The gene calls are TRBV24-1 and TRBJ2-5; TRBD1 matches 8 bases. The trim removed 3 bases at V and 4 bases at J, leaving 6 bases unmatched. Looked up from germline, CDR1 is KGHDR and CDR2 is SFDVKD. This CDR3 contains 15 residues. CDR3 bases: TGTGCCACCAGTGATCCAAACAGGGGGTCAGAGACCCAGTACTTC. This gives the protein CATSDPNRGSETQYF.

The chain is built from TRBV4-3 and TRBJ1-1; no reliable D call. The CDR3 extends over 15 amino acids. The V end lost 2 bases, the J end lost 3 bases, and 13 bases lay between the germline ends. Germline CDR1 reads LGHNA; CDR2 reads YSLEER. CDR3 bases: TGCGCCAGCAGCCAATCGGGAAGGGAGGACACTGAAGCTTTCTTT. Its protein is CASSQSGREDTEAFF.

This chain uses TRBV19 with TRBJ1-4; D call uncertain. The CDR3 extends over 13 amino acids. Germline CDR1 reads LNHDA; CDR2 reads SQIVND (reference sequence). V dropped 7 bases and J dropped 5 bases, with 11 bases sitting between them. As DNA, the CDR3 is TGTGCCAGTATCCAACGGGAAAATGAAAAACTGTTTTTT. It codes for CASIQRENEKLFF.

The J gene is TRBJ1-2, the V gene TRBV5-1, with TRBD1 matching 10 bases. The germline V gene has CDR1 SGHRS and CDR2 YFSETQ. The CDR3 contains 16 residues. Losses at the gene ends were 1 base for V and 3 bases for J; bases not matched to a gene: 6. Here the CDR3 reads CASSLRTGGMDYGYTF. CDR3 nucleotide sequence: TGCGCCAGCAGCTTGAGGACAGGGGGTATGGACTATGGCTACACCTTC.

The gene calls are TRBV19 and TRBJ2-2, with 9 bases aligning to TRBD1. The junction had 4 bases not matched to a gene; V was cut back by 4 bases and J by 4 bases. From germline, CDR1 is LNHDA and CDR2 SQIVND (reference sequence). There are 15 residues in the CDR3. CDR3 region: CASSKQGARTGELFF. The DNA of the CDR3 is TGTGCCAGTAGTAAACAGGGGGCGCGCACCGGGGAGCTGTTTTTT.

The genes are TRBV7-2 and TRBJ1-3, with TRBD1 matching 10 bases. CDR1 is SGHTA, CDR2 FQGNSA, per germline. V gave up 5 bases and J gave up 5 bases; unmatched junction bases: 6. The CDR3 runs to 15 residues. This chain's CDR3 is CASSPKTGGRNTIYF. DNA for the CDR3: TGTGCCAGCAGCCCGAAGACAGGGGGCAGAAACACCATATATTTT.

This clone appeared a few times. The V gene is TRBV12-3 or TRBV12-4, the J gene TRBJ2-7; weak D call: TRBD2 (6 bases). V was pared by 6 bases and J by 6 bases, with 15 bases between. CDR3 size: 13 residues. As DNA, the CDR3 is TGTGCCAGCAGCCTGGGACTGCCTAGCGAGCAGTACTTC. Protein: CASSLGLPSEQYF.

The CDR3: CASSPATRVSNYGYTF. The CDR3 DNA reads as TGTGCCAGCAGCCCAGCGACCAGGGTCTCTAACTATGGCTACACCTTC. The J gene is TRBJ1-2, the V gene TRBV3-1 (or the pseudogene TRBV3-2), with a weak D call TRBD1 (5 bases). Trimming removed 4 bases at V and 0 bases at J, with 15 bases between. Germline V lookup: CDR1 LGHDT, CDR2 YNNKEL (reference sequence). CDR3 length: 16 amino acids.

The chain recombines TRBV7-3 with TRBJ2-1; 9 bases agree with TRBD2. The trim removed 4 bases at V and 3 bases at J, leaving 7 bases unmatched. The CDR3 extends over 16 amino acids. CDR1 is SGHTA and CDR2 is FQGTGA in the germline V gene. CDR3 coding DNA: TGTGCCAGCAGCTCCGTAGCGGGAGCTAACTACAATGAGCAGTTCTTC. This encodes CASSSVAGANYNEQFF.

This clone was seen more than once but under ten times. The rearrangement uses TRBV28 and TRBJ1-1; D gene uncertain. The CDR3 totals 13 residues. Deletions cut 4 bases from V and 0 bases from J, with 6 bases between. CDR1 is MDHEN, CDR2 SYDVKM, per germline. The CDR3 bases are TGTGCCAGCAGTTACGACTTGAACACTGAAGCTTTCTTT. Translation gives CASSYDLNTEAFF.

The rearrangement joins TRBV28 to TRBJ1-3; 9 bases align to TRBD1. V trimming: 3 bases; J trimming: 2 bases; junction bases outside the gene matches: 2. The CDR3 is made up of 15 amino acids. Germline loops: CDR1 MDHEN, CDR2 SYDVKM. The CDR3 nucleotides read TGTGCCAGCAGTTTCCGGACAGGGGCTGGAAACACCATATATTTT. It codes for CASSFRTGAGNTIYF.

This chain uses TRBV6-6 with TRBJ1-6; D remains unclear. The germline V gene encodes CDR1 MNHNY and CDR2 SVGAGI (reference sequence). Trimming stripped 7 bases from V and 10 bases from J, with 17 bases between. This CDR3 region has 14 residues. This CDR3 is CASTARPTGSPLHF. The CDR3 coding sequence is TGTGCCAGCACCGCCCGACCAACGGGATCACCCCTCCACTTT.

The chain joins TRBV10-3 to TRBJ1-5, with D possibly being TRBD1 (6 bases). V lost 5 bases and J 2 bases, leaving 13 bases between the germline ends. This CDR3 has 15 residues. From germline, CDR1 is ENHRY and CDR2 SYGVKD. The CDR3, as DNA: TGTGCCATCAGTCCCGGTGGGGGCCGCAATCAGCCCCAGCATTTT. It specifies CAISPGGGRNQPQHF.

The DNA for the CDR3 is TGTGCCACCAGTGTTTTTAGCGGGGAGCAGTTCTTC. Its protein is CATSVFSGEQFF. V and J are TRBV24-1 and TRBJ2-1; 7 nucleotides match TRBD2. CDR1 and CDR2 from the germline V gene are KGHDR and SFDVKD. The CDR3 runs to 12 residues. V lost 5 bases and J lost 10; bases outside the gene matches: 4.

This chain's CDR3 is CASSRGYEGDQPQHF. CDR3 in DNA: TGTGCCAGCTCACGAGGTTATGAGGGTGATCAGCCCCAGCATTTT. This sequence joins TRBV18 and TRBJ1-5; no firm D call. The CDR3 loop spans 15 amino acids. Germline V gives CDR1 KGHSH, CDR2 LQKENI. V lost 4 bases to trimming and J lost 5 bases, with 15 bases between them.

The chain uses TRBV7-8 and TRBJ1-1; 7 nucleotides agree with TRBD1. CDR3 length: 14 amino acids. V was clipped by 2 bases and J by 11 bases; unmatched bases: 11. Germline values: CDR1 SGHVS, CDR2 FQNEAQ. In DNA, the CDR3 is TGTGCCAGCAGCTTACCAGACAGGGCCCCAAGGGCTTTCTTT. Encoded protein: CASSLPDRAPRAFF.

The chain has TRBV6-5 and TRBJ1-3; TRBD1 matches at 9 bases. V shed 6 bases and J 4 bases; nucleotides not matched to a gene: 7. Germline CDR1 is MNHEY and CDR2 is SVGAGI. This CDR3 has 15 amino acids. The CDR3 region is CASRGGQGMGNTIYF. DNA for the CDR3: TGTGCCAGCAGAGGGGGACAGGGAATGGGAAACACCATATATTTT.

This clone showed up just a few times. The rearrangement uses TRBV3-1 (or the pseudogene TRBV3-2) and TRBJ2-3; 8 bases are a match to TRBD2. The CDR3 is 16 residues long. Germline lookup yields CDR1 LGHDT and CDR2 YNNKEL (reference sequence). Trimming cost V 3 bases and J 2 bases; bases outside gene matches: 7. The CDR3 DNA is TGTGCCAGCAGCCATGGGTCGGGGGGGAACACAGATACGCAGTATTTT. This encodes CASSHGSGGNTDTQYF.

J is TRBJ2-5 and V is TRBV6-6; D not certain. V lost 7 bases, J lost 0 bases, and 9 bases lay in between. This CDR3 is built from 13 residues. CDR1 is MNHNY and CDR2 is SVGAGI in the germline V gene (reference sequence). The CDR3 nucleotides read TGTGCCAGCACCTCCAGGTACCAAGAGACCCAGTACTTC. It is translated as CASTSRYQETQYF.

The rearrangement uses TRBV21-1 and TRBJ2-3; no check of the table's D call, TRBD2, against the DNA was made. TRBV21-1 is described as a pseudogene. The CDR3 sequence is 16 residues long. Written as DNA, the CDR3 is TGTGCCAGCAGCAAAGCGAGGCTAGCTCGCACAGATACGCAGTATTTT. Encoded protein: CASSKARLARTDTQYF.

The V call is TRBV28, the J call TRBJ1-2; D is unresolved. Germline assignment: CDR1 MDHEN and CDR2 SYDVKM. The V and J ends lost 7 bases and 3 bases respectively, with 6 bases between them. The CDR3 loop spans 11 amino acids. The DNA for the CDR3 is TGTGCCAGCATTGGCCACTATGGCTACACCTTC. This translates into CASIGHYGYTF.

The rearrangement joins TRBV11-2 to TRBJ1-3, with D tentatively TRBD1 (5 bases). The CDR3 totals 15 residues. Deletions cut 0 bases from V and 9 bases from J, with 15 bases between. Germline V lookup: CDR1 SGHAT, CDR2 FQNNGV. This CDR3 is CASSLDLRSQGTIYF. The CDR3, as DNA: TGTGCCAGCAGCTTAGATCTTCGCAGCCAGGGCACCATATATTTT.

This clone was counted between two and nine times. J is TRBJ1-5 and V is TRBV6-6; tentative D call: TRBD1 (6 bases). From germline, CDR1 is MNHNY and CDR2 SVGAGI (reference sequence). V was shortened by 2 bases and J by 3 bases, with 8 bases between the two germline ends. The CDR3 has 14 residues. This chain's CDR3 is CASSYQGNNQPQHF. The CDR3 region has the DNA TGTGCCAGCAGTTACCAGGGGAACAATCAGCCCCAGCATTTT.

The chain has TRBV5-1 and TRBJ1-4, with a tentative D call TRBD1 (5 bases). The V end was cut by 4 bases, the J end by 0 bases, with 13 bases between. Germline V gene data show CDR1 as SGHRS and CDR2 as YFSETQ. This CDR3 contains 16 residues. CDR3 coding DNA: TGCGCCAGCAGCCTGAGGACATCTACAACTAATGAAAAACTGTTTTTT. It translates to CASSLRTSTTNEKLFF.

V and J are TRBV5-8 and TRBJ2-5; 7 nucleotides align to TRBD1. The length of the CDR3 is 16 residues. Germline CDR1 reads SGHTS; CDR2 reads YDEGEE. V shed 0 bases and J 1 base; nucleotides not matched to a gene: 6. DNA of the CDR3: TGTGCCAGCAGCTTGGGCCGACAGGGTGGCCAAGAGACCCAGTACTTC. Its protein product is CASSLGRQGGQETQYF.